The 5 T cell receptor beta chains below were found in one sample sequenced in a study of cytomegalovirus exposure and HLA in healthy donors. Researchers ran the PCR with 60 Vbeta and 13 Jbeta primers. Using immunoSEQ multiplex PCR, the repertoire was profiled, and TCRdb retains in-frame clones only, with some absent. Of 120,000 to 150,000 clones in the sample, over 60% are singletons; the top ten hold about 13%. Sequencing was performed on PBMCs. These TCRs come from a man aged 40-50 years in good health and CMV-seropositive.

CDR3 sequence reads: CASSLTGTSYNEQFF. As DNA, the CDR3 is TGTGCCAGCAGCTTAACCGGGACTAGCTACAATGAGCAGTTCTTC. The chain employs TRBV11-2 and TRBJ2-1; 8 bases are shared with TRBD2. Germline CDR1 reads SGHAT; CDR2 reads FQNNGV. The CDR3 is 15 amino acids. J lost 3 bases, V lost 2 bases, and 3 bases had no gene match.

To note about this clone: One end of the junction varies from germline; a read error may be responsible. The chain carries TRBV4-3 and TRBJ1-4, with TRBD1 as a possible D gene (5 bases). Germline CDR1 reads LGHNA; CDR2 reads YSLEER. The CDR3 loop spans 16 amino acids. CDR3: CASSQDGGVTNEKLLF. The CDR3 region has the DNA TGCGCCAGCAGCCAAGATGGAGGGGTGACTAATGAAAAACTGCTTTTT.

The chain carries TRBV7-2 and TRBJ2-5; 10 bases line up with TRBD2. The germline V gene has CDR1 SGHTA and CDR2 FQGNSA. Trimming cost V 3 bases and J 1 base; bases outside gene matches: 5. This CDR3 region has 16 residues. CDR3 region: CASSFGTSAVQETQYF. CDR3 sequence (DNA): TGTGCCAGCAGCTTCGGGACTAGCGCCGTCCAAGAGACCCAGTACTTC. The whole variable domain, remainder taken from reference TRBV7-2 and TRBJ2-5, is GAGVSQSPSNKVTEKGKDVELRCDPISGHTALYWYRQSLGQGLEFLIYFQGNSAPDKSGLPSDRFSAERTGGSVSTLTIQRTQQEDSAVYLCASSFGTSAVQETQYFGPGTRLLVL.

CDR3 in amino acids: CASSIRPAGELYEQYF. In DNA form, the CDR3 reads TGTGCCAGTAGTATACGTCCAGCGGGTGAGCTCTACGAGCAGTACTTC. The V gene is TRBV19, the J gene TRBJ2-7, with D possibly matching TRBD2 (6 bases). The germline gives CDR1 LNHDA, CDR2 SQIVND (reference sequence). The CDR3 length is 16 residues. V lost 2 bases and J lost 3, with 17 bases in between.

The chain uses TRBV19 and TRBJ2-1, with a possible D match to TRBD2 (6 bases). The CDR3 spans 15 residues. CDR1 is LNHDA and CDR2 is SQIVND in the germline V gene (reference sequence). V dropped 5 bases and J dropped 2 bases, with 13 bases sitting between them. CDR3 loop: CASSPQGRTYNEQFF. Written as DNA, the CDR3 is TGTGCCAGTAGTCCCCAAGGGAGGACCTACAATGAGCAGTTCTTC.